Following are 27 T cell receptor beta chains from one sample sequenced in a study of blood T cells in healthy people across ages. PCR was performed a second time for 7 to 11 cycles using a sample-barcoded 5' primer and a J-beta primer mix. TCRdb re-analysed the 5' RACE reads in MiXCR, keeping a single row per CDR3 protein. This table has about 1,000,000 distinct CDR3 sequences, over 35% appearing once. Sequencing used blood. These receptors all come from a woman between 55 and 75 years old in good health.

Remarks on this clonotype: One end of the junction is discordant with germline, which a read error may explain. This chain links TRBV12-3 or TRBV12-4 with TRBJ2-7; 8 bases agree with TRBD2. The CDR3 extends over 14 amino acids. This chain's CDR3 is CVSTIAGGSYEQYF. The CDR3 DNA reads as TGTGTCAGCACCATCGCGGGAGGCTCGTACGAGCAGTACTTC.

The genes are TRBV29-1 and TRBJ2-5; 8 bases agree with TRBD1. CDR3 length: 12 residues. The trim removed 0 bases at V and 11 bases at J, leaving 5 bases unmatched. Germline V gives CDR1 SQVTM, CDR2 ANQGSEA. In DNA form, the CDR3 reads TGCAGCGTTGAAGACCCTACAGGGGGGCAGTACTTC. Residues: CSVEDPTGGQYF.

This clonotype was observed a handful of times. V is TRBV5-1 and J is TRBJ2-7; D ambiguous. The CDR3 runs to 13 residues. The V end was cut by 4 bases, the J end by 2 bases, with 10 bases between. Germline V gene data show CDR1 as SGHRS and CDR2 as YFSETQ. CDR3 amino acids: CASSVAPPYEQYF. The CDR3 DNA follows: TGCGCCAGCAGCGTGGCGCCGCCCTACGAGCAGTACTTC.

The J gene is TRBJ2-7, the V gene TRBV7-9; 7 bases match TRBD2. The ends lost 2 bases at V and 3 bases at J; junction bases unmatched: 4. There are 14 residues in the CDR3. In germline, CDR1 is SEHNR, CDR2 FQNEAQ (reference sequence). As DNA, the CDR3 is TGTGCCAGCAGCTTAAATTGGGACTACTACGAGCAGTACTTC. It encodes CASSLNWDYYEQYF.

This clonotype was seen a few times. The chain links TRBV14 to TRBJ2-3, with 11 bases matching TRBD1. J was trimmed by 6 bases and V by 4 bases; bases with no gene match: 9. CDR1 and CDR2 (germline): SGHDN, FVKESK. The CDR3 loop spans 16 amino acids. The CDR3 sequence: CASSPTRDRGIDTQYF. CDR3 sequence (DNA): TGTGCCAGCAGCCCTACCCGGGACAGGGGGATTGATACGCAGTATTTT.

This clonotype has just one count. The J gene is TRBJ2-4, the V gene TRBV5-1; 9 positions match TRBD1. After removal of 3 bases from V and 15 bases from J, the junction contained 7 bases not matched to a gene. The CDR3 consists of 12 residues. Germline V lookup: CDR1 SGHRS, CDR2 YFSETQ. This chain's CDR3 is CASSSDRGDRYF. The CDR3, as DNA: TGCGCCAGCAGCTCCGACAGGGGGGATCGGTACTTC.

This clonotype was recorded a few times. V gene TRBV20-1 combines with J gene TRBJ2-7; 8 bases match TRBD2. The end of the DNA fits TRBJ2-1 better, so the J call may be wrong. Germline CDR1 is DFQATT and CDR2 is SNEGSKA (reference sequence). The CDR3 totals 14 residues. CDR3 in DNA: TGCAGTGCTAGAGCGGGGGGGGTGTATGGTGAGCAGTTCTTC. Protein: CSARAGGVYGEQFF.

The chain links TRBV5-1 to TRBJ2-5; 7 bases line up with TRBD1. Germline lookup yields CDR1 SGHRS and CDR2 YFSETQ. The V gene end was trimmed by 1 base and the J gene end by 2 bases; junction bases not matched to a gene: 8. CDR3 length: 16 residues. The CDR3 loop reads CASSLMGQPIQETQYF. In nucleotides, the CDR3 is TGCGCCAGCAGCTTGATGGGACAGCCTATACAAGAGACCCAGTACTTC.

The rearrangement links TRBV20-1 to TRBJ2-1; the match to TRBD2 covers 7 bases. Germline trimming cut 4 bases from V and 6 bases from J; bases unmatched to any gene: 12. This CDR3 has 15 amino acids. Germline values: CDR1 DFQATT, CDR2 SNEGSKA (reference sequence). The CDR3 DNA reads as TGCAGTGCTACTCTCGAGGGAGGGGAGACCAATGAGCAGTTCTTC. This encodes CSATLEGGETNEQFF.

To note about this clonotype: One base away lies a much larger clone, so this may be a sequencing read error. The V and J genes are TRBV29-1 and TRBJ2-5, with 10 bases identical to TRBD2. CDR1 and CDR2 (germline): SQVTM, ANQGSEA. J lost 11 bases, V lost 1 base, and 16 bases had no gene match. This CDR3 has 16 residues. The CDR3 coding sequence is TGCAGCGTTGAAGGGAGTAAGACTAGCGGGCTCTACAAGCAGTACTTC. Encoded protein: CSVEGSKTSGLYKQYF.

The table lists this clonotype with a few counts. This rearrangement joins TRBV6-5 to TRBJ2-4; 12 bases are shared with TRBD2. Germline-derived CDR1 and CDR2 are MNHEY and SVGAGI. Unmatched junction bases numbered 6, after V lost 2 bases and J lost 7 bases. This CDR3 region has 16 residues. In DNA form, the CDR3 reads TGTGCCAGCAGTTACATGGCTAGCGGGAGGGCGAACATTCAGTACTTC. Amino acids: CASSYMASGRANIQYF.

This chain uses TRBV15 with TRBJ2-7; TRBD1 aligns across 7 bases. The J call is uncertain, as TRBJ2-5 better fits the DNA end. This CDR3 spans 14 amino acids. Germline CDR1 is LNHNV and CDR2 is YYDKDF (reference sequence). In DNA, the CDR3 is TGTGCCACCAGCAGAGCACAGGGGACGGAGACCCAGTACTTC. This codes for CATSRAQGTETQYF.

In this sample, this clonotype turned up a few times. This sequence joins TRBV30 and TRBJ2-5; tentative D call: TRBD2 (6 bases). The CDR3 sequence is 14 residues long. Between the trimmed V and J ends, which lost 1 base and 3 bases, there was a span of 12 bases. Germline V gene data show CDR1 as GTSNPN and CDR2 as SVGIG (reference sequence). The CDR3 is CAWSGASVKETQYF. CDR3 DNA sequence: TGTGCCTGGAGTGGAGCTAGCGTGAAAGAGACCCAGTACTTC.

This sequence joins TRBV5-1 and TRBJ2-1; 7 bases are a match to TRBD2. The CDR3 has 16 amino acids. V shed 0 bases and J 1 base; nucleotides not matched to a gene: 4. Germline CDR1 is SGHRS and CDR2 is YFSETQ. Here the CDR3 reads CASSLVAGESYNEQFF. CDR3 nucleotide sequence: TGCGCCAGCAGCTTGGTTGCGGGAGAATCCTACAATGAGCAGTTCTTC.

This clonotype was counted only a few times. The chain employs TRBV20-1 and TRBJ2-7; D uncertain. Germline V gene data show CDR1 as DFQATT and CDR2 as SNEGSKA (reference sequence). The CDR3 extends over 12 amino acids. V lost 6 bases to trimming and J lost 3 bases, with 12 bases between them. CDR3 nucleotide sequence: TGCAGTGCCCCAGGAGTAGGCTACGAGCAGTACTTC. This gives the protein CSAPGVGYEQYF.

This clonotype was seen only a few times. The CDR3 coding sequence is TGTGCCAGCAGCGGCGAGCAGTACTTC. Translated, it gives CASSGEQYF. J is TRBJ2-7 and V is TRBV27; D is undetermined. Germline-derived CDR1 and CDR2 are MNHEY and SMNVEV (reference sequence). The V gene lost 6 bases and the J gene lost 6 bases, with 3 bases spanning the gap. This CDR3 is built from 9 residues.

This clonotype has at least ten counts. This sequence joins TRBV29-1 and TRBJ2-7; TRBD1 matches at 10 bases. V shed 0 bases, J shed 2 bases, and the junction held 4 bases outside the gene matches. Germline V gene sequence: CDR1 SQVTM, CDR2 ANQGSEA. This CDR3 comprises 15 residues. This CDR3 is CSVEDRDRGPYEQYF. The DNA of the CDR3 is TGCAGCGTTGAAGACCGGGACAGGGGACCCTACGAGCAGTACTTC.

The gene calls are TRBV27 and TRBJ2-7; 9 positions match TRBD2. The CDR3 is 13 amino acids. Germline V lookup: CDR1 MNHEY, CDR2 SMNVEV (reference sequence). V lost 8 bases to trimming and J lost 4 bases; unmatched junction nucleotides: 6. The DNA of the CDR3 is TGTGCCAGCCGGGGGGCGGGAGGGTACGAGCAGTACTTC. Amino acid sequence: CASRGAGGYEQYF.

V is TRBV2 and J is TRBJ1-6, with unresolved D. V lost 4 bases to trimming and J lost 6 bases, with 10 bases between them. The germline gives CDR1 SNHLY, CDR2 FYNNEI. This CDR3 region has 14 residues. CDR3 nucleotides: TGTGCCAGCAGTGTGGATAGCTTTAATTCACCCCTCCACTTT. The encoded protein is CASSVDSFNSPLHF.

This CDR3 reads CASREGQPNQPQHF. In nucleotides, the CDR3 is TGTGCCAGCAGGGAGGGACAGCCCAATCAGCCCCAGCATTTT. This rearrangement joins TRBV6-6 to TRBJ1-5; 7 bases fit TRBD1. The V segment lost 6 bases and the J segment 3 bases; nucleotides outside the gene matches: 5. The CDR3 extends over 14 amino acids. Germline V gene lookup returns CDR1 MNHNY and CDR2 SVGAGI (reference sequence).

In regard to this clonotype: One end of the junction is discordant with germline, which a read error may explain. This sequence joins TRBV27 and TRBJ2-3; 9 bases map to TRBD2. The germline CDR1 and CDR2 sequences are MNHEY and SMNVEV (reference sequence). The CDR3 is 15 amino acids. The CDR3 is CASSLWTSDTDTQYF. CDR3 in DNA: TGTGCCAGCAGCTTATGGACTAGCGACACAGATACGCAGTATTTT.

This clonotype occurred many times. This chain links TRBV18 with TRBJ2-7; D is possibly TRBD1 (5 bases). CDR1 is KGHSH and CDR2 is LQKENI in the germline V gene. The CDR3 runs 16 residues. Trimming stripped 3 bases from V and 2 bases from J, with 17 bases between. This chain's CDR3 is CASSPPLSGSPYEQYF. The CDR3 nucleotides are TGTGCCAGCTCACCCCCTCTTTCAGGGTCCCCCTACGAGCAGTACTTC.

DNA for the CDR3: TGTGCCAGCAGTCAGGGACAGGGGGTTGTGTATGGCTACACCTTC. As protein: CASSQGQGVVYGYTF. This rearrangement joins TRBV6-6 to TRBJ1-2, with 11 bases lining up with TRBD1. The CDR3 consists of 15 residues. Trimming cost V 5 bases and J 5 bases; bases outside gene matches: 7. The germline V gene has CDR1 MNHNY and CDR2 SVGAGI (reference sequence).

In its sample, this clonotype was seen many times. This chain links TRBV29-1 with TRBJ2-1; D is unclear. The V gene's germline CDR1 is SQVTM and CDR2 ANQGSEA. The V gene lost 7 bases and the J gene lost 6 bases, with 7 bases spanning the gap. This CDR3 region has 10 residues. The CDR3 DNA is TGCAGCGCCGCTCTCAATGAGCAGTTCTTC. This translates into CSAALNEQFF.

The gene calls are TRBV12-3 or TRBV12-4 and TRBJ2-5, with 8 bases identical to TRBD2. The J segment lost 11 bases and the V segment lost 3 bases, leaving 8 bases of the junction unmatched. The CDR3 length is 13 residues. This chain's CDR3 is CASSFGLAREQYF. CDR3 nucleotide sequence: TGTGCCAGCAGTTTTGGACTAGCTCGTGAGCAGTACTTC.

CDR3 residues: CASSLVGLAHTQYF. The CDR3 coding sequence is TGTGCCAGCAGCTTGGTGGGACTAGCACATACGCAGTATTTT. The chain uses TRBV5-4 and TRBJ2-3; 9 bases align to TRBD2. The CDR3 extends over 14 amino acids. Germline loops: CDR1 SGHNT, CDR2 YYREEE (reference sequence). V was pared by 0 bases and J by 7 bases, with 3 bases of the junction left unmatched.

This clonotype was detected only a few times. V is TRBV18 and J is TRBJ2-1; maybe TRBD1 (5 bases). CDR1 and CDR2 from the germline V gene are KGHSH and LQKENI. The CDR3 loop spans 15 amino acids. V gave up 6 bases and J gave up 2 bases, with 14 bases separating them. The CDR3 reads CASSGAWGAYNEQFF. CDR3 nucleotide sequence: TGTGCCAGCTCCGGTGCGTGGGGCGCCTACAATGAGCAGTTCTTC.